Below, one T cell receptor beta chain is given with its context. As yet, its antigen is unknown. These data come from a study of beta chain features in type 1 diabetes. Study-level results: Among patients with Type 1 diabetes, TCRB CDR3s were moderately but significantly shorter in every one of the four CD4+ subsets.

The investigators reverse transcribed all of the isolated RNA, so they sequenced expressed TCRB transcripts. Sequencing used immunoSEQ multiplex PCR; TCRdb keeps in-frame clones, though not all of them. The repertoire holds around 310,000 clones, 9.5% to 12% seen once, with more than 0.015% in the top ten. V was clipped by 7 bases and J by 8 bases; unmatched bases: 12. Germline V gene sequence: CDR1 SQVTM, CDR2 ANQGSEA. There are 14 residues in the CDR3. Material: naive CD4+ T cells from blood. The chain combines TRBV29-1 with TRBJ1-2, with 11 bases matching TRBD1. The sequence was collected from a woman under 40 in good health. CDR3 sequence: CSAGTGGYLGGYTF. Here the CDR3 DNA reads TGCAGCGCCGGGACAGGGGGTTATCTTGGCGGCTACACCTTC.